This T cell receptor (beta chain) was recovered during a study of blood T cell repertoires in COVID-19. The wider study: Italy, Spain and the United States were the sources of the convalescent and acute COVID-19 samples.

CDR3 length: 16 residues. CDR1 SGHTA and CDR2 FQGNSA come from the germline V gene. Trimming at V came to 2 bases and at J to 3 bases, leaving 7 bases not matched to a gene. Profiled with immunoSEQ multiplex PCR; TCRdb holds only in-frame clones, not every one. The sample has roughly 32,000 clones, just over 90% seen once. Sequenced material: peripheral blood. The sequence was obtained from a male donor with active COVID-19. This chain joins TRBV7-2 and TRBJ1-5; 7 bases agree with TRBD1. The CDR3 sequence is CASSLIPTGINQPQHF. The CDR3 DNA sequence: TGTGCCAGCAGCTTAATACCGACAGGGATCAATCAGCCCCAGCATTTT.